What follows describes a single T cell receptor beta chain. Relative to the germline gene, one junction end is altered; a read error may explain this. The entry originates in a study of low-dose radiotherapy and immunotherapy resistance in tumors. Study summary: Nivolumab was given to patients as a 240 mg flat dose every two weeks, and ipilimumab at 1 mg/kg every six weeks. Both were delivered intravenously.

CDR3 length: 15 amino acids. CDR1 SGHRS and CDR2 YFSETQ come from the germline V gene. Gene-specific TRAV and TRBV primers were used for first-strand cDNA, covering alpha and beta chains. With a constant-region primer and a V-primer adapter, TCRs were subjected to around 18 PCR cycles of amplification. TCRdb called the reads again in MiXCR, with one record for every CDR3 protein. The table lists approximately 46,000 distinct CDR3 sequences, less than 30% of them singletons. Specified time point: after trial treatment. Treatment indicated: LDRT plus nivolumab, ipilimumab, low-dose cyclophosphamide and aspirin (RACIN trial).

The sequencing used PBMCs, collected after low-dose radiotherapy plus immunotherapy. This sequence was found in a male donor with prostate cancer. V usage is TRBV5-1 and J usage is TRBJ2-1; perhaps TRBD2 as D (6 bases). With the DNA end fitting TRBJ2-7 better, the J assignment may be wrong. CDR3 sequence reads: CASSLWGDPGNEQYF. CDR3 in DNA: TGTGCCAGCAGCTTGTGGGGGGACCCGGGCAATGAGCAGTACTTC.